This TCR beta chain stems from a study of early T cells in non-severe SARS-CoV-2 infection. In the study overall: Bulk RNA isolated from unsorted whole blood underwent sequencing; chains were not paired.

Details on this clonotype: Being one base from a much bigger clone, this may be a read error.

Individual cDNA molecules were tagged with unique molecular identifiers, the study reported. MiXCR was run by TCRdb on the 5' RACE reads, yielding one entry per CDR3 protein. The sample has around 23,000 distinct CDR3 sequences, 3.5% to 5.5% seen once. Germline CDR1 reads MRHNA; CDR2 reads SNTAGT. This CDR3 contains 13 residues. V dropped 8 bases and J dropped 8; count of bases not matched to a gene: 9. The sequenced sample was whole blood. The TCR sequence derives from an adult who was a healthcare worker with PCR-confirmed SARS-CoV-2 infection or an uninfected control (not recorded which). The rearrangement links TRBV6-4 to TRBJ2-1; 7 bases match TRBD2. The CDR3 sequence: CASQLTSRDEQFF. As DNA, the CDR3 is TGTGCCAGCCAATTGACTAGCCGCGATGAGCAGTTCTTC.